This T cell receptor beta chain is drawn from a study of blood T cell repertoires in COVID-19. Study-wide background: T cells, B-cell-depleted T cells, or PBMCs provided the cDNA or gDNA that served as material.

Germline values: CDR1 SGDLS, CDR2 YYNGEE. This CDR3 is 15 amino acids long. The ends lost 0 bases at V and 7 bases at J; junction bases unmatched: 7. The protocol was immunoSEQ multiplex PCR, while the TCRdb copy is restricted to in-frame clones and leaves out a portion. The table includes over 95,000 clones, 70% to 90% detected once. This clone appeared a single time. The specimen sequenced was peripheral blood. The clonotype was recovered from a man aged 35 to 55 with acute or convalescent COVID-19. The chain employs TRBV9 and TRBJ2-5; 9 nucleotides agree with TRBD2. The CDR3 DNA sequence: TGTGCCAGCAGCGTAGACCTAGCGGGGAGGCGGACCCAGTACTTC. It specifies CASSVDLAGRRTQYF.